Within the sample, the clone carrying this T cell receptor (beta chain) is medium-sized. The data belong to a study of blood T cell repertoires in COVID-19. Study in general: Whether acute or convalescent, the COVID-19 samples came from the United States, Italy and Spain. Nucleic acid was either cDNA or gDNA, and it came from T cells, B-cell-depleted T cells, or PBMCs.

Authors' data handling: Reference gene primer amplification yielded estimated nucleated cell counts. Measured with immunoSEQ multiplex PCR; TCRdb has only the in-frame clones, and not every one. V, J and clone size were drawn from that table, and D and trimming were deduced from the DNA. The table includes some 110,000 clones, approximately 87% detected once. The CDR3 is 15 residues long. The V gene end was trimmed by 4 bases and the J gene end by 4 bases; junction bases not matched to a gene: 8. CDR1 and CDR2 from the germline V gene are MRHNA and SNTAGT. This TCR derives from a man aged 45-65 years with acute or convalescent COVID-19. The V and J genes are TRBV6-4 and TRBJ2-3; TRBD2 aligns across 7 bases. Sequenced sample: peripheral blood. The CDR3 sequence is CASSGGRETADTQYF. CDR3 sequence (DNA): TGTGCCAGCAGTGGTGGGCGGGAGACGGCAGATACGCAGTATTTT.